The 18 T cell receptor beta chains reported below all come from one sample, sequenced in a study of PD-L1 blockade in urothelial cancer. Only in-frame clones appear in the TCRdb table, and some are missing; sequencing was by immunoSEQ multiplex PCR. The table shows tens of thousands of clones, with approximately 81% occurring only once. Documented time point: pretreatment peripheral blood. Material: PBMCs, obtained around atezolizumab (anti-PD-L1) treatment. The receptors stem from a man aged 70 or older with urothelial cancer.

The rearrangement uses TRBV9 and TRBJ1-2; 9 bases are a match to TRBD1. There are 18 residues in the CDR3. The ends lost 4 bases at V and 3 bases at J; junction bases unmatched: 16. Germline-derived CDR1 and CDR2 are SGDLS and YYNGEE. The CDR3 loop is CASSSKDRGVGGHYGYTF. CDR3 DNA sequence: TGTGCCAGCAGCTCCAAGGACAGGGGTGTGGGGGGTCACTATGGCTACACCTTC.

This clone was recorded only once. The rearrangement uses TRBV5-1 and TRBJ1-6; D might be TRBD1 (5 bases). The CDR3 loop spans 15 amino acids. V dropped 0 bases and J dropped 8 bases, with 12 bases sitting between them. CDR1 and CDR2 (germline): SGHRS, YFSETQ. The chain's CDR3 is CASSLAGGADSPLHF. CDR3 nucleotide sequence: TGCGCCAGCAGCTTGGCTGGAGGGGCCGATTCACCCCTCCACTTT.

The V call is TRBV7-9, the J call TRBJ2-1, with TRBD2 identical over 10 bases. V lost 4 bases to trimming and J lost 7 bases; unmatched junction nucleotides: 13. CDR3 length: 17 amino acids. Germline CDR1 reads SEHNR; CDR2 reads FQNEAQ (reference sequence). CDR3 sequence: CASSSVEAGGPRNEQFF. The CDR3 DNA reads TGTGCCAGCAGCTCCGTCGAAGCGGGGGGGCCGAGGAATGAGCAGTTCTTC. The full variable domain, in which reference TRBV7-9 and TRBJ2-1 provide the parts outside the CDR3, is DTGVSQNPRHKITKRGQNVTFRCDPISEHNRLYWYRQTLGQGPEFLTYFQNEAQLEKSRLLSDRFSAERPKGSFSTLEIQRTEQGDSAMYLCASSSVEAGGPRNEQFFGPGTRLTVL.

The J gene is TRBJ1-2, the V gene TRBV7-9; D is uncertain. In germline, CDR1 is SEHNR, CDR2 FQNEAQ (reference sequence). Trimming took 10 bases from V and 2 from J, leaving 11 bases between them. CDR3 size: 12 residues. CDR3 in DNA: TGTGCCACCTCGGAGGTGAACTATGGCTACACCTTC. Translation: CATSEVNYGYTF.

CDR3 sequence reads: CASSPTSGRVTQYF. The CDR3 nucleotides are TGTGCCAGCAGCCCCACTAGCGGGAGGGTGACCCAGTACTTC. The chain recombines TRBV7-2 with TRBJ2-5; 13 bases are a match to TRBD2. The CDR3 consists of 14 residues. Germline V gives CDR1 SGHTA, CDR2 FQGNSA. V was clipped by 5 bases and J by 7 bases; unmatched bases: 4.

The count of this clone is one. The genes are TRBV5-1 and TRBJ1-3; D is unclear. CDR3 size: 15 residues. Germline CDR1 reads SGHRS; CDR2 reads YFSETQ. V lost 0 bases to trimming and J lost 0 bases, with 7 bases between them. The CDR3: CASSLAPSSGNTIYF. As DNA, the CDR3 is TGCGCCAGCAGCTTGGCGCCGAGCTCTGGAAACACCATATATTTT.

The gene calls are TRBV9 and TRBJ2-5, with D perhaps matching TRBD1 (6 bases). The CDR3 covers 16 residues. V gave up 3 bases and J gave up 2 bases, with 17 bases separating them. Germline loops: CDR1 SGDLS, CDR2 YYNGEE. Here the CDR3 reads CASSATGSLFQETQYF. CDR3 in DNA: TGTGCCAGCAGCGCCACAGGGAGTCTCTTTCAAGAGACCCAGTACTTC.

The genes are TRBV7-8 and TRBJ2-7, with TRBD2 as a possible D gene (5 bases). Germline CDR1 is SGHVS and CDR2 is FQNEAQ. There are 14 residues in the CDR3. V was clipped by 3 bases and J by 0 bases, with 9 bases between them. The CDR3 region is CASSFTGSSYEQYF. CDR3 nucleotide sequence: TGTGCCAGCAGCTTTACTGGGAGCTCCTACGAGCAGTACTTC.

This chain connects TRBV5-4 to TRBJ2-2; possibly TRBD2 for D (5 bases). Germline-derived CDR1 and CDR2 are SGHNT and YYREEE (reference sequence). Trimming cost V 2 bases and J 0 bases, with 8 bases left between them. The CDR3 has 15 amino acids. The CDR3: CASSLPSSNTGELFF. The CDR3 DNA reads TGTGCCAGCAGCTTACCTAGCTCGAACACCGGGGAGCTGTTTTTT.

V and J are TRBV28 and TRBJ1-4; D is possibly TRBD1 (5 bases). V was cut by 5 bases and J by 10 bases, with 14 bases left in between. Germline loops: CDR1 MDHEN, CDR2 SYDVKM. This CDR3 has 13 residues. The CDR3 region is CASSPLLGRKLFF. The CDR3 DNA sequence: TGTGCCAGCAGTCCTCTTCTGGGGCGAAAACTGTTTTTT.

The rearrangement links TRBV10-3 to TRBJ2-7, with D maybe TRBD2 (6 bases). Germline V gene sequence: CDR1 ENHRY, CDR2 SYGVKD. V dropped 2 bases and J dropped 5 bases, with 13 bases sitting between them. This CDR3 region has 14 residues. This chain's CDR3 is CAISEAGRQDEQYF. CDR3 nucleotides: TGTGCCATCAGTGAGGCAGGGAGGCAGGACGAGCAGTACTTC.

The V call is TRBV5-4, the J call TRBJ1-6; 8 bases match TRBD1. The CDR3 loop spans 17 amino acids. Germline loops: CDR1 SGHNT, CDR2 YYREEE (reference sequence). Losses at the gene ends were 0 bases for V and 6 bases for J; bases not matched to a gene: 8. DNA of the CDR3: TGTGCCAGCAGCTTGGGGGGCAGGGGGCGGGGTAATTCACCCCTCCACTTT. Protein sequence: CASSLGGRGRGNSPLHF.

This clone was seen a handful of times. The CDR3 DNA sequence: TGTGCCAGCAGTATGACAGGGGCGCAGTATTTT. Residues: CASSMTGAQYF. This chain joins TRBV25-1 and TRBJ2-3; 8 positions agree with TRBD1. This CDR3 is 11 amino acids long. The germline gives CDR1 MGHDK, CDR2 SYGVNS. V lost 5 bases and J lost 10; bases outside the gene matches: 2.

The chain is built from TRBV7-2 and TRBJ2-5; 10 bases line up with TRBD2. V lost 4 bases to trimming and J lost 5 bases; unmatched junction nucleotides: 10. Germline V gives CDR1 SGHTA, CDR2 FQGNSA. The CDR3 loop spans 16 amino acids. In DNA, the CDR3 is TGTGCCAGCAGCTCCCGGGGTAGCGGGGGGAGGGAGACCCAGTACTTC. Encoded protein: CASSSRGSGGRETQYF. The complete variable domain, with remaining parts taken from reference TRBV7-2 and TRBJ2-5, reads GAGVSQSPSNKVTEKGKDVELRCDPISGHTALYWYRQSLGQGLEFLIYFQGNSAPDKSGLPSDRFSAERTGGSVSTLTIQRTQQEDSAVYLCASSSRGSGGRETQYFGPGTRLLVL.

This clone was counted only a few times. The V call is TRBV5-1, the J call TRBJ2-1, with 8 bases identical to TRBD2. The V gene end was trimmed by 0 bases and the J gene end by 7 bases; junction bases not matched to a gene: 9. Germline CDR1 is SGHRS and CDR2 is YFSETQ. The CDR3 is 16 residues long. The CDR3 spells CASSLVGGGMVNEQFF. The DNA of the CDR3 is TGCGCCAGCAGCTTGGTTGGCGGGGGGATGGTGAATGAGCAGTTCTTC.

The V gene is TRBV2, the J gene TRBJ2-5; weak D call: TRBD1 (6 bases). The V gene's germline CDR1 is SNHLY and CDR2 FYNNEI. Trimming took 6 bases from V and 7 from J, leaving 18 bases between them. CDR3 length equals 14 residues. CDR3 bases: TGTGCCAGCAGAACTCAGGGGCGGGTTTGGACCCAGTACTTC. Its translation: CASRTQGRVWTQYF.

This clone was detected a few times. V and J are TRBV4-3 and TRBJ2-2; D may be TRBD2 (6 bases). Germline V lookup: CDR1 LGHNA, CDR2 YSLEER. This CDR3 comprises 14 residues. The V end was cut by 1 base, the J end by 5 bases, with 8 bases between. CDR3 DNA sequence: TGCGCCAGCAGCCAAGGGACTAAGACCGGGGAGCTGTTTTTT. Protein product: CASSQGTKTGELFF.

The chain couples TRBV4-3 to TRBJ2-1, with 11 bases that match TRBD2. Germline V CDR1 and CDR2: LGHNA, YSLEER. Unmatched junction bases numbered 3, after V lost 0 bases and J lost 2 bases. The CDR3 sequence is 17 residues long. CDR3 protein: CASSQDHSGRAYNEQFF. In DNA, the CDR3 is TGCGCCAGCAGCCAAGACCATAGCGGGAGGGCCTACAATGAGCAGTTCTTC.